The subject of this entry is one T cell receptor (beta chain). The sample belongs to a study of blood T cell repertoires in COVID-19. V was clipped by 8 bases and J by 0 bases; unmatched bases: 4. The CDR3 spans 14 residues. Germline V gives CDR1 MGHDK, CDR2 SYGVNS. TCRdb's table, derived via immunoSEQ multiplex PCR, lists solely in-frame clones and lacks some. The repertoire includes some 87,000 clones, around 82% of them detected once, and around 36% sits in the top ten. The TCR comes from a man older than 75 with active or convalescent COVID-19. Material: peripheral blood. The rearrangement uses TRBV25-1 and TRBJ1-5; 7 nucleotides agree with TRBD1. The CDR3 DNA sequence: TGTGCCAGCGGGACAGAATATAGCAATCAGCCCCAGCATTTT. It encodes CASGTEYSNQPQHF.